The sequence of this T cell receptor (beta chain) was determined in a study of OX40 agonist ivuxolimab in advanced cancers. Study-wide findings and caveats: Average numbers of expanded clones were greater in CD8+ T cells than in CD4+.

Generated by immunoSEQ multiplex PCR, the TCRdb table keeps only in-frame clones and is missing some. The table lists about 17,000 clones, approximately 83% of them singletons. The investigators sampled blood at baseline, at cycle 4 day 1, and at cycle 7 day 1. With respect to this clone: Antigen unknown.

The CDR3 runs 14 residues. The trim removed 6 bases at V and 8 bases at J, leaving 9 bases unmatched. The V gene's germline CDR1 is SEHNR and CDR2 FQNEAQ (reference sequence). Source: CD4+ or CD8+ T cells sorted from blood, taken in a trial of the OX40 agonist ivuxolimab. The clonotype was recovered from an adult with an advanced solid tumor such as melanoma, head and neck, liver or kidney cancer. The V gene is TRBV7-9, the J gene TRBJ2-3, with 9 bases fitting TRBD2. CDR3 amino acids: CASSLIAGVGTQYF. CDR3 nucleotides: TGTGCCAGCAGTCTCATAGCGGGAGTGGGTACGCAGTATTTT.